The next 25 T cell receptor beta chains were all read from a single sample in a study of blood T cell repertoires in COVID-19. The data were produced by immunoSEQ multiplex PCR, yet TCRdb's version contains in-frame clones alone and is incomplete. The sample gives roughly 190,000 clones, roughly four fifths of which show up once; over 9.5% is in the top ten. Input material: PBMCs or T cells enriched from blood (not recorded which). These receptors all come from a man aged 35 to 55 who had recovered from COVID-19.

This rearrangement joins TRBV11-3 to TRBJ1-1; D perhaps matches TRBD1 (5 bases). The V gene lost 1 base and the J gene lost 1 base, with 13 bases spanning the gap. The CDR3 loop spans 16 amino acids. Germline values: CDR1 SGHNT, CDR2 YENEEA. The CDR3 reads CASSLGGDASNTEAFF. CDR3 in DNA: TGTGCCAGCAGCTTAGGCGGGGACGCGTCGAACACTGAAGCTTTCTTT. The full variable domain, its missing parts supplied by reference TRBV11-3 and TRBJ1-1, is EAGVVQSPRYKIIEKKQPVAFWCNPISGHNTLYWYLQNLGQGPELLIRYENEEAVDDSQLPKDRFSAERLKGVDSTLKIQPAELGDSAVYLCASSLGGDASNTEAFFGQGTRLTVV.

The CDR3 reads CASSLPGRVETQYF. The CDR3 nucleotides read TGTGCCAGCAGCCTACCAGGCAGGGTCGAGACCCAGTACTTC. V gene TRBV7-7 combines with J gene TRBJ2-5; D is possibly TRBD1 (5 bases). The CDR3 runs to 14 residues. V lost 5 bases to trimming and J lost 5 bases, with 15 bases between them. The germline gives CDR1 SSHAT, CDR2 FNYEAQ (reference sequence).

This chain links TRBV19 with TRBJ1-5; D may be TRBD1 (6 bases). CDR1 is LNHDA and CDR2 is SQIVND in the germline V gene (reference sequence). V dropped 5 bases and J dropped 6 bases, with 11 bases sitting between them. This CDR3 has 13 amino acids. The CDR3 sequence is CASSGKDSQPQHF. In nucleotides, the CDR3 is TGTGCCAGTAGTGGGAAGGACAGTCAGCCCCAGCATTTT.

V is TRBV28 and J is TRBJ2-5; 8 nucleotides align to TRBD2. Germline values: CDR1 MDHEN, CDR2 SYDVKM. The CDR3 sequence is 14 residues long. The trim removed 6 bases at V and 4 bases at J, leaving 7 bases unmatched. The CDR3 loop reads CASRRESGRETQYF. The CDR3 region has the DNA TGTGCCAGCAGGAGAGAGAGCGGGAGAGAGACCCAGTACTTC. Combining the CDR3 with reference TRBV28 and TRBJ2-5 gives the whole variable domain DVKVTQSSRYLVKRTGEKVFLECVQDMDHENMFWYRQDPGLGLRLIYFSYDVKMKEKGDIPEGYSVSREKKERFSLILESASTNQTSMYLCASRRESGRETQYFGPGTRLLVL.

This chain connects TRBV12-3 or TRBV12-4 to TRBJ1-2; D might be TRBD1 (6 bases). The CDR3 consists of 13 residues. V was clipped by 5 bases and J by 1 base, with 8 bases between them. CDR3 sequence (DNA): TGTGCCAGCAGTCCGGACAGTAACTATGGCTACACCTTC. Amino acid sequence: CASSPDSNYGYTF.

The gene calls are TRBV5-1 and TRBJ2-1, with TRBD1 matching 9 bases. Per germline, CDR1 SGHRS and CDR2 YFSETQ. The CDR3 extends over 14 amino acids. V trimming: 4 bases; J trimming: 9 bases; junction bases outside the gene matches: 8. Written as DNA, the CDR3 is TGCGCCAGCAGCACGACAGGGGGAACTCCTGAGCAGTTCTTC. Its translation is CASSTTGGTPEQFF.

The CDR3 region has the DNA TGTGCCATCAGTGAGTCGATTGGACGGGCCGGGAGGGCTGTTGTAGGCTACACCTTC. The encoded protein is CAISESIGRAGRAVVGYTF. This rearrangement joins TRBV10-3 to TRBJ1-2; D gene unclear. V was clipped by 0 bases and J by 8 bases, with 28 bases between them. This CDR3 region has 19 residues. Per germline, CDR1 ENHRY and CDR2 SYGVKD.

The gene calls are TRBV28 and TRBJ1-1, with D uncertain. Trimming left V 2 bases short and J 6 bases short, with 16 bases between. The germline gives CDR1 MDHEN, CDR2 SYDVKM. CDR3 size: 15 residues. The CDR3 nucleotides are TGTGCCAGCAGTTTAGGTCTAGGAGATCATTCTGAAGCTTTCTTT. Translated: CASSLGLGDHSEAFF.

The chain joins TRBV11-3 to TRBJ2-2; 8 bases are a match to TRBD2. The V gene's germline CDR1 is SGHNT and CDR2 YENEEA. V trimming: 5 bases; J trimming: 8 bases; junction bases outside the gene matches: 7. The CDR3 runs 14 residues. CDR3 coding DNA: TGTGCCAGCAGCCTCGGACTAGCCGGGGGGGAGCTGTTTTTT. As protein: CASSLGLAGGELFF.

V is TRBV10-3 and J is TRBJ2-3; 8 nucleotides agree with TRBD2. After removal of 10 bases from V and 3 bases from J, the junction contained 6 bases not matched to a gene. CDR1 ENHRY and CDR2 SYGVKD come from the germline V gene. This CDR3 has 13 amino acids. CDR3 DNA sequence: TGTGCCACTTCGCGGGGGGATACAGATACGCAGTATTTT. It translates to CATSRGDTDTQYF.

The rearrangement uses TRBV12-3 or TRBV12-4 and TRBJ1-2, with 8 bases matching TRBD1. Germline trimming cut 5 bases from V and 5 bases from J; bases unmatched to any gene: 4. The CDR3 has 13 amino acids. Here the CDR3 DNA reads TGTGCCAGCAGTGCAGGACAGGGTTATGGCTACACCTTC. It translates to CASSAGQGYGYTF.

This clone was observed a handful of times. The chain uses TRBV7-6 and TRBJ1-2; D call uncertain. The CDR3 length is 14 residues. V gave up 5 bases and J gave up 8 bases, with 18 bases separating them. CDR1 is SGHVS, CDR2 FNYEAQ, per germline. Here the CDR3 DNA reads TGTGCCAGCAGCCCTGAGGTCCTTCCCGGGGGCTACACCTTC. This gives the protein CASSPEVLPGGYTF.

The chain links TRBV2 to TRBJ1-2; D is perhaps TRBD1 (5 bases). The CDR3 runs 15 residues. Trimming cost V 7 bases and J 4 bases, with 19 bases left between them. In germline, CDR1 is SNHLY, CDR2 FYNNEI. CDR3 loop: CASKRETGLTYGYTF. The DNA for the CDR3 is TGTGCCAGCAAAAGAGAAACAGGACTAACCTATGGCTACACCTTC.

The chain's CDR3 is CASSSYYHRGGEQYF. CDR3 DNA sequence: TGTGCCAGCAGTTCTTATTATCACAGGGGAGGAGAGCAGTACTTC. The chain employs TRBV28 and TRBJ2-7, with D possibly being TRBD1 (7 bases). This CDR3 contains 15 residues. Deletions cut 4 bases from V and 7 bases from J, with 20 bases between. Germline V CDR1 and CDR2: MDHEN, SYDVKM. Variable domain in full (rest from reference TRBV28 and TRBJ2-7): DVKVTQSSRYLVKRTGEKVFLECVQDMDHENMFWYRQDPGLGLRLIYFSYDVKMKEKGDIPEGYSVSREKKERFSLILESASTNQTSMYLCASSSYYHRGGEQYFGPGTRLTVT.

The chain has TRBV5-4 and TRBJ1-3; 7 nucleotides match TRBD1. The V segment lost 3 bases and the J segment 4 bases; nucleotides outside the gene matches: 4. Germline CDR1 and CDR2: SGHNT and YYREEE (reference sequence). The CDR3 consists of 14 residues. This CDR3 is CASSSQGWGNTIYF. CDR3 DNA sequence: TGTGCCAGCAGCTCACAGGGGTGGGGAAACACCATATATTTT.

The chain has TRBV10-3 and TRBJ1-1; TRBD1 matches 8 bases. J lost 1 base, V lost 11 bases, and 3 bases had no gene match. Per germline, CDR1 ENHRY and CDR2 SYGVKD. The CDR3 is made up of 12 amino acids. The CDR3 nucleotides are TGTGCCGTGGGGACAGGGAACACTGAAGCTTTCTTT. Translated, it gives CAVGTGNTEAFF.

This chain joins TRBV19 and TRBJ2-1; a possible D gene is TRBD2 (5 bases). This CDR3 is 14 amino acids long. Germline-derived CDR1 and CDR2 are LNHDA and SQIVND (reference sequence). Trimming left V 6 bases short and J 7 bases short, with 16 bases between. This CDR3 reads CASRTTDLLNEQFF. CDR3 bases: TGTGCCAGTAGAACGACGGACTTATTAAATGAGCAGTTCTTC. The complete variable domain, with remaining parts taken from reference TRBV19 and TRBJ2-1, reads DGGITQSPKYLFRKEGQNVTLSCEQNLNHDAMYWYRQDPGQGLRLIYYSQIVNDFQKGDIAEGYSVSREKKESFPLTVTSAQKNPTAFYLCASRTTDLLNEQFFGPGTRLTVL.

CDR3: CASSPGFDTEAFF. The CDR3 nucleotides read TGTGCCAGCAGCCCAGGGTTTGACACTGAAGCTTTCTTT. This chain joins TRBV6-5 and TRBJ1-1, with D possibly TRBD1 on 5 matching bases. The germline V gene encodes CDR1 MNHEY and CDR2 SVGAGI. V lost 6 bases, J lost 3 bases, and 11 bases lay in between. CDR3 length: 13 amino acids.

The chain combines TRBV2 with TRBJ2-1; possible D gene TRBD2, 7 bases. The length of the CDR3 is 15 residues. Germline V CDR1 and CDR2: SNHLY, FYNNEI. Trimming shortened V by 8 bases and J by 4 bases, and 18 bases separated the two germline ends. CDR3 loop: CASGGGAARYNEQFF. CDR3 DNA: TGTGCCAGCGGAGGGGGGGCGGCTAGATACAATGAGCAGTTCTTC.

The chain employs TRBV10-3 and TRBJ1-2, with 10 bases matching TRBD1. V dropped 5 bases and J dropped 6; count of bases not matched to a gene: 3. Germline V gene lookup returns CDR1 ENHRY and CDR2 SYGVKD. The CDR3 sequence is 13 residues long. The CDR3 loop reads CAISRTGGDGYTF. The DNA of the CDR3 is TGTGCCATCAGTAGGACAGGGGGAGATGGCTACACCTTC.

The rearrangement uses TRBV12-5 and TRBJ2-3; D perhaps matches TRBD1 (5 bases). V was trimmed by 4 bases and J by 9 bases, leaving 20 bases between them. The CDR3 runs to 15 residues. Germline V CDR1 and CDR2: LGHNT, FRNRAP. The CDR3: CASGSGGAGSDTQYF. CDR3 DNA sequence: TGTGCTAGTGGTTCCGGTGGGGCCGGATCTGACACGCAGTATTTT.

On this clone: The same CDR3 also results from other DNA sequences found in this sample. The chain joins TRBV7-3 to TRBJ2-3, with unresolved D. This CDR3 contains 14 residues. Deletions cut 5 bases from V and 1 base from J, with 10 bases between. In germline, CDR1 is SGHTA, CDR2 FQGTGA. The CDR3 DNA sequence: TGTGCCAGCAGCCTAAATCCGGGCACAGATACGCAGTATTTT. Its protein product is CASSLNPGTDTQYF.

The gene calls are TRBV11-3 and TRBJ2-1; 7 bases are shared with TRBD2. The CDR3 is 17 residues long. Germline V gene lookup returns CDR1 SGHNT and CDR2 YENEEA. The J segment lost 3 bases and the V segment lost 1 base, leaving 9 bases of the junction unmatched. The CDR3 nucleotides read TGTGCCAGCAGCTTAGGGGTTGCGGGAGAAATCTACAATGAGCAGTTCTTC. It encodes CASSLGVAGEIYNEQFF.

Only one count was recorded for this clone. CDR3 DNA sequence: TGTGCCAGCTCCCAAAGGACAGGGTGGGACACTGAAGCTTTCTTT. Amino acid sequence: CASSQRTGWDTEAFF. This rearrangement joins TRBV18 to TRBJ1-1; 8 bases line up with TRBD1. The CDR3 extends over 15 amino acids. The junction had 9 bases not matched to a gene; V was cut back by 6 bases and J by 3 bases. Germline-derived CDR1 and CDR2 are KGHSH and LQKENI. Complete variable domain (other parts from reference TRBV18 and TRBJ1-1): NAGVMQNPRHLVRRRGQEARLRCSPMKGHSHVYWYRQLPEEGLKFMVYLQKENIIDESGMPKERFSAEFPKEGPSILRIQQVVRGDSAAYFCASSQRTGWDTEAFFGQGTRLTVV.

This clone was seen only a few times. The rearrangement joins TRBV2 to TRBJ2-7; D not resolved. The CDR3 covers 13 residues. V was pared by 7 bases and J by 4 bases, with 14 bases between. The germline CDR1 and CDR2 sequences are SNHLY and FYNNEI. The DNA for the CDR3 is TGTGCCAGCAATGGAGTTGGTGGTTACGAGCAGTACGTC. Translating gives CASNGVGGYEQYV.